Listed below are T cell receptor beta chains from one sample, sequenced in a study of long-term antiretroviral therapy in people with HIV. The table came from immunoSEQ multiplex PCR; TCRdb's copy has only in-frame clones and leaves some out. Of around 30,000 clones detected, 96% appear once; the ten largest clones hold 2% to 3%. The sequences come from unsorted PBMCs, collected approximately 6.5 years after starting antiretroviral therapy. The receptors shown here come from a man aged 30 to 45 with HIV. CDR3s leave out the opening cysteine and the closing phenylalanine or tryptophan. Each record gives: V gene, J gene, clone size, CDR3 protein. For some rows the clone size is stated as once, few or many, or as a class when expanded; others skip it.

TRBV27	TRBJ2-6	-	ASSSRWSGANVLT
TRBV7-9	TRBJ2-2	-	ASSPGTGGNGELF
TRBV18	TRBJ1-2	-	ASSTGTGDGYT
TRBV9	TRBJ1-1	-	ASSAGGEAF
TRBV5-1	TRBJ2-7	-	ASRTQDPYEQY
TRBV25-1	TRBJ2-1	-	ASSIRLANNEQF
TRBV19	TRBJ1-1	-	ASSTGQGLEAF
TRBV29-1	TRBJ2-5	-	SVGGRQGETQY
TRBV4-2	TRBJ2-7	-	ASSQIAKSYEQY
TRBV5-4	TRBJ1-4	-	ASSRGNTAPPLTTNEKLF
TRBV2	TRBJ2-3	-	ASLQEALTDTQY
TRBV27	TRBJ1-5	once	ASSSKTGKNQPQH
TRBV27	TRBJ2-7	-	ASSLGAGHFYEQY
TRBV7-3	TRBJ2-3	-	ASSPLTPADTQY
TRBV6-5	TRBJ1-3	-	ASIEDRSGNTIY
TRBV5-6	TRBJ2-5	-	ASILYGTEETQY
TRBV6-5	TRBJ1-1	-	ASHGGRKTEAF
TRBV6-5	TRBJ1-1	-	ASSYRGGGETEAF
TRBV7-8	TRBJ2-7	-	ASSLEATSYEQY
TRBV29-1	TRBJ1-6	-	SVDEDRDNSPLH
TRBV28	TRBJ2-7	-	ASGGTAFSYEQY
TRBV7-2	TRBJ2-3	-	ASSLDSGRTDTQY
TRBV12-2	TRBJ2-5	-	ASRRGGPETQY
TRBV4-3	TRBJ2-2	-	ASSQDLTSGMNTGELF